This T cell receptor beta chain stems from a study of cytomegalovirus exposure and HLA in healthy donors. There are a few counts of this clone. The PCR had 60 Vbeta and 13 Jbeta primers. The method was immunoSEQ multiplex PCR; TCRdb's version includes in-frame clones alone and lacks a portion of them. The sample contains about 150,000 clones, under 80% of which appear only once. CDR1 and CDR2 (germline): KGHSH, LQKENI. J gave up 3 bases and V 3 bases, and 4 bases lay outside the gene matches. The CDR3 is 15 amino acids. V is TRBV18 and J is TRBJ1-4; TRBD1 matches at 7 bases. The sample consisted of PBMCs. The origin of this receptor is a man aged 25 to 45 in good health and CMV-seronegative. CDR3 protein: CASSPQGVPNEKLFF. Written as DNA, the CDR3 is TGTGCCAGCTCACCTCAGGGGGTGCCTAATGAAAAACTGTTTTTT. Using reference TRBV18 and TRBJ1-4 for the parts outside the CDR3, the full variable domain is NAGVMQNPRHLVRRRGQEARLRCSPMKGHSHVYWYRQLPEEGLKFMVYLQKENIIDESGMPKERFSAEFPKEGPSILRIQQVVRGDSAAYFCASSPQGVPNEKLFFGSGTQLSVL.